This T cell receptor beta chain is from a study of response to subunit inactivated influenza vaccine. Study-wide results and caveats: The authors suggested that every seasonal influenza vaccination recruits few new T cells.

CDR1 is KGHSH, CDR2 LQKENI, per germline. The J segment lost 7 bases and the V segment lost 3 bases, leaving 8 bases of the junction unmatched. The length of the CDR3 is 15 residues. TCRdb passed the RT-PCR reads through MiXCR, listing each CDR3 protein once. The sample records about 650,000 distinct CDR3 sequences, 12% to 15% being singletons. This clonotype has only a few counts. Its antigen is as yet unknown. Sample: PBMCs from blood, taken 14 days before vaccination. V gene TRBV18 combines with J gene TRBJ1-5; 8 bases fit TRBD1. The sequence derives from a man in his forties or fifties who received an inactivated influenza vaccine. This CDR3 reads CASSPSSAGGQPQHF. The DNA for the CDR3 is TGTGCCAGCTCACCCTCGTCGGCAGGGGGCCAGCCCCAGCATTTT.